A single T cell receptor (beta chain) is shown here with its context. The J segment lost 4 bases and the V segment lost 0 bases, leaving 11 bases of the junction unmatched. Looked up from germline, CDR1 is SGHRS and CDR2 is YFSETQ. The CDR3 has 18 residues. Produced via immunoSEQ multiplex PCR; TCRdb's table is partial and in-frame only. The table lists about 69,000 clones, 80% of them singletons. This sample stems from a study of T cell responses to AZD1222 COVID-19 vaccine. This receptor was identified in an adult who received the AZD1222 COVID-19 vaccine. The chain employs TRBV5-1 and TRBJ2-1; 9 bases are shared with TRBD2. Sample: peripheral blood, taken 28 days after the second AZD1222 dose. CDR3 DNA: TGCGCCAGCAGCTTGGCGTTCAACCGGCTAGCGGGGTACAATGAGCAGTTCTTC. As protein: CASSLAFNRLAGYNEQFF.